A single sample gave rise to the 14 T cell receptor beta chains below, sequenced in a study of blood T cell repertoires in COVID-19. Here immunoSEQ multiplex PCR was the method, and the copy in TCRdb shows in-frame clones only, minus some. The sample holds more than 250,000 clones, over 75% seen once. The sequencing sample was made of PBMCs or T cells enriched from blood (not recorded which). These receptors all stem from a man in his thirties or forties who had recovered from COVID-19.

CDR3 residues: CAWSLQGYSNQPQHF. DNA for the CDR3: TGTGCCTGGAGTCTCCAGGGCTATAGCAATCAGCCCCAGCATTTT. The chain is built from TRBV30 and TRBJ1-5, with a possible D match to TRBD1 (5 bases). With 2 bases removed from V and 0 bases from J, the gap between germline ends came to 11 bases. This CDR3 comprises 15 residues. Germline V gives CDR1 GTSNPN, CDR2 SVGIG (reference sequence).

V gene TRBV21-1 combines with J gene TRBJ1-1. TRBV21-1 is flagged as a pseudogene. The CDR3 runs 11 residues. CDR3 nucleotide sequence: TGTGCCAGGAGGGGGGGGACTGAAGCTTTCTTT. Protein sequence: CARRGGTEAFF.

The V call is TRBV27, the J call TRBJ2-4; 12 bases are shared with TRBD1. V was pared by 4 bases and J by 9 bases, with 4 bases of the junction left unmatched. This CDR3 is built from 14 residues. Per germline, CDR1 MNHEY and CDR2 SMNVEV (reference sequence). The CDR3 DNA is TGTGCCAGCAGTTCCGGGACAGGGGGCTCCATTCAGTACTTC. Its protein product is CASSSGTGGSIQYF.

CDR3 DNA: TGTGCCAGCAGCTTGGGACGGGACTTTTACAATGAGCAGTTCTTC. Encoded protein: CASSLGRDFYNEQFF. The chain uses TRBV7-3 and TRBJ2-1, with D maybe TRBD2 (6 bases). The V and J ends lost 3 bases and 4 bases respectively, with 13 bases between them. This CDR3 spans 15 amino acids. Germline V CDR1 and CDR2: SGHTA, FQGTGA.

The V and J genes are TRBV6-1 and TRBJ2-7, with TRBD2 as a possible D gene (6 bases). Looked up from germline, CDR1 is MNHNS and CDR2 is SASEGT. This CDR3 has 17 amino acids. Between the trimmed V and J ends, which lost 2 bases and 8 bases, there was a span of 25 bases. For the CDR3, the DNA is TGTGCCAGCAGTGAATTCGGCCTTGGTGGGGGGAGTATCCAGCAGTACTTC. Protein product: CASSEFGLGGGSIQQYF.

The chain recombines TRBV18 with TRBJ1-5, with 9 positions matching TRBD1. Germline CDR1 reads KGHSH; CDR2 reads LQKENI. V lost 4 bases to trimming and J lost 1 base; unmatched junction nucleotides: 5. This CDR3 is 16 amino acids long. Here the CDR3 reads CASSQQGAGSNQPQHF. Written as DNA, the CDR3 is TGTGCCAGCTCACAACAGGGGGCTGGAAGCAATCAGCCCCAGCATTTT. Combining the CDR3 with reference TRBV18 and TRBJ1-5 gives the whole variable domain NAGVMQNPRHLVRRRGQEARLRCSPMKGHSHVYWYRQLPEEGLKFMVYLQKENIIDESGMPKERFSAEFPKEGPSILRIQQVVRGDSAAYFCASSQQGAGSNQPQHFGDGTRLSIL.

This chain uses TRBV11-2 with TRBJ2-7; 7 bases are a match to TRBD2. This CDR3 spans 11 amino acids. Germline loops: CDR1 SGHAT, CDR2 FQNNGV. With V trimmed by 3 bases and J by 11 bases, 4 bases remained unmatched. CDR3 bases: TGTGCCAGCAGCTTGGGGGGGTCGGAGTACTTC. It translates to CASSLGGSEYF.

The V gene is TRBV18, the J gene TRBJ1-2; 12 nucleotides line up with TRBD1. This CDR3 comprises 14 residues. Germline CDR1 KGHSH, CDR2 LQKENI. V lost 3 bases and J lost 5; bases outside the gene matches: 1. DNA of the CDR3: TGTGCCAGCTCACCGGGACAGGGGGCGTATGGCTACACCTTC. It translates to CASSPGQGAYGYTF.

The J gene is TRBJ2-1, the V gene TRBV29-1; 9 nucleotides line up with TRBD2. The CDR3 has 15 residues. The J segment lost 8 bases and the V segment lost 7 bases, leaving 15 bases of the junction unmatched. In germline, CDR1 is SQVTM, CDR2 ANQGSEA. CDR3: CSAPSGTSYVHEQFF. Written as DNA, the CDR3 is TGCAGCGCCCCATCGGGGACTAGCTATGTCCATGAGCAGTTCTTC.

The chain couples TRBV27 to TRBJ2-3, with D uncertain. Trimming stripped 5 bases from V and 4 bases from J, with 10 bases between. The germline V gene encodes CDR1 MNHEY and CDR2 SMNVEV (reference sequence). There are 13 residues in the CDR3. The CDR3 region has the DNA TGTGCCAGCAGTCCCAGGTTCGCAGATACGCAGTATTTT. As protein: CASSPRFADTQYF.

The chain recombines TRBV7-6 with TRBJ2-1, with TRBD2 matching 7 bases. CDR3 size: 21 residues. The germline V gene has CDR1 SGHVS and CDR2 FNYEAQ. The trim removed 0 bases at V and 0 bases at J, leaving 17 bases unmatched. The CDR3 region has the DNA TGTGCCAGCAGCTTAGCACTTTTAGGGGCTAGCGGTGACAGCTCCTACAATGAGCAGTTCTTC. Translating it yields CASSLALLGASGDSSYNEQFF.

The chain carries TRBV25-1 and TRBJ2-7, with 8 bases aligning to TRBD2. Germline assignment: CDR1 MGHDK and CDR2 SYGVNS. The CDR3 length is 15 residues. V dropped 2 bases and J dropped 9; count of bases not matched to a gene: 12. Written as DNA, the CDR3 is TGTGCCAGCAGTGAAAAAATTGGCGGGGGGCCGGCGCAGTACTTC. Residues: CASSEKIGGGPAQYF.

CDR3 coding DNA: TGCGCCAGCAGCCAAATTACAGGTCAGCCCCAGCATTTT. The encoded protein is CASSQITGQPQHF. The gene calls are TRBV4-1 and TRBJ1-5; a possible D gene is TRBD1 (5 bases). Trimming took off 2 bases at V and 6 bases at J, with 8 bases between the two ends. CDR3 size: 13 residues. Germline CDR1 MGHRA, CDR2 YSYEKL.

The V gene is TRBV6-5, the J gene TRBJ1-1; D might be TRBD1 (5 bases). The V and J ends lost 5 bases and 4 bases respectively, with 14 bases between them. This CDR3 is built from 14 residues. Germline-derived CDR1 and CDR2 are MNHEY and SVGAGI. In DNA form, the CDR3 reads TGTGCCAGCAGTCCGGGGGGACTTAGCACTGAAGCTTTCTTT. It yields the protein CASSPGGLSTEAFF.